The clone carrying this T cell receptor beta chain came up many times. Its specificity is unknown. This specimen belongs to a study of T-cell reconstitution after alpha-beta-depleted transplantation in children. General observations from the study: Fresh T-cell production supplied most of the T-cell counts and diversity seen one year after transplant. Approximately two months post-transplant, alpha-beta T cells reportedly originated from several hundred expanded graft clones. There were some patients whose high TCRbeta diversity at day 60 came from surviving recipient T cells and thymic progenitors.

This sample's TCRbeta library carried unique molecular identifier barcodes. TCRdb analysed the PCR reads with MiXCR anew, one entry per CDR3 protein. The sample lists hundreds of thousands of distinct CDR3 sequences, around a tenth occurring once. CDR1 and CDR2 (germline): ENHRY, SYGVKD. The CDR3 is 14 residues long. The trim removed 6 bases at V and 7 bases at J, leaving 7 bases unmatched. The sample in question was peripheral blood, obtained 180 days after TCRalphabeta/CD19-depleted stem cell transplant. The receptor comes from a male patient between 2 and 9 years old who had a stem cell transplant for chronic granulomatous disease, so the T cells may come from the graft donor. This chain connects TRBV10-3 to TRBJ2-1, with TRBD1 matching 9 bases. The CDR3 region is CAISAGTGRNEQFF. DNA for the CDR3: TGTGCCATCAGCGCCGGGACAGGGAGGAATGAGCAGTTCTTC.